This TCR beta chain was sequenced in a study of CD8+ T cells in alopecia areata. Sequencing templates came from extracted RNA that was reverse transcribed into cDNA. The protocol was immunoSEQ multiplex PCR, while the TCRdb copy is restricted to in-frame clones and leaves out a portion. The data show about 150,000 clones, about 50% seen once. Germline CDR1 and CDR2: GTSNPN and SVGIG (reference sequence). V lost 2 bases and J lost 2, with 6 bases in between. CDR3 length: 13 amino acids. This clone was recorded only once. The sample here was CD8+ T cells sorted from blood, taken at week 0. The TCR was taken from a human donor with alopecia areata. The rearrangement uses TRBV30 and TRBJ2-2; D unclear. The CDR3 loop reads CAWSRSNTGELFF. The CDR3 DNA reads TGTGCCTGGAGTAGGTCCAACACCGGGGAGCTGTTTTTT.